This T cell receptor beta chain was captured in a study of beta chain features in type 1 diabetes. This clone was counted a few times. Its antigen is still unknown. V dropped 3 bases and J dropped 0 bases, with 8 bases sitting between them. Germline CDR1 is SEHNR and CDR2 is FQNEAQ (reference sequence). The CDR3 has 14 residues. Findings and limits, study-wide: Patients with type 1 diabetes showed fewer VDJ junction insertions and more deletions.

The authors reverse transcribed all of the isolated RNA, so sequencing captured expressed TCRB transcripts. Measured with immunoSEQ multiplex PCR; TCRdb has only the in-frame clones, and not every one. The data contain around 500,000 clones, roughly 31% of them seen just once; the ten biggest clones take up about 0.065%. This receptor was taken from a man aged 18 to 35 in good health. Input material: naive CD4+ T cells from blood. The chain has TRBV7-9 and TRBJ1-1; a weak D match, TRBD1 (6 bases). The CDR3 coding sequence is TGTGCCAGCAGCTTTACAGGGCTGAACACTGAAGCTTTCTTT. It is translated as CASSFTGLNTEAFF. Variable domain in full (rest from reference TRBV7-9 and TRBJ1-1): DTGVSQNPRHKITKRGQNVTFRCDPISEHNRLYWYRQTLGQGPEFLTYFQNEAQLEKSRLLSDRFSAERPKGSFSTLEIQRTEQGDSAMYLCASSFTGLNTEAFFGQGTRLTVV.